Below, 11 T cell receptor beta chains from the same sample are listed, as sequenced in a study (dated by TCRdb to the mid-2010s). The library came from 5' RACE. Sequencing relied on an Illumina MiSeq. TCRdb reanalyzed the raw reads on its own, using fastp at Q25 for trimming and MiXCR for clone calling, and kept in-frame beta chains. Identical CDR3 protein sequences are pooled into one entry, listed with their most common genes and DNA. The sample includes about 32,000 distinct CDR3 sequences, with approximately 25% observed a single time. The ten largest clonotypes hold around 4.7% of the sample. Sequencing was done on a sample of memory CD4+ T cells sorted from blood. The sample's cell subset or site, from its label and the paper: memory CD4+ T cells, CD4+CD45RO+CD25-. Every receptor here comes from a female donor with breast cancer.

For the CDR3, the DNA is TGTGCCAGCCGTCAGGGGGTGAGCACTGAAGCTTTCTTT. This translates into CASRQGVSTEAFF. The gene calls are TRBV7-2 and TRBJ1-1; 7 bases line up with TRBD1. With 8 bases clipped from V and 4 bases from J, the junction kept 7 bases outside the gene matches. CDR1 SGHTA and CDR2 FQGNSA come from the germline V gene. The CDR3 runs 13 residues.

This chain uses TRBV4-1 with TRBJ1-3, with D possibly TRBD1 on 5 matching bases. The CDR3 totals 15 residues. Trimming pared 1 base from V and 4 bases from J, leaving 11 bases between. Germline V gene lookup returns CDR1 MGHRA and CDR2 YSYEKL. The CDR3, as DNA: TGCGCCAGCAGCCAAGCCGGGACGGGCGGAAACACCATATATTTT. It specifies CASSQAGTGGNTIYF.

This clonotype has just a few counts. The chain links TRBV7-2 to TRBJ1-5; a weak D match, TRBD1 (5 bases). The CDR3 is 15 amino acids. With 5 bases removed from V and 2 bases from J, the gap between germline ends came to 13 bases. Germline CDR1 SGHTA, CDR2 FQGNSA. For the CDR3, the DNA is TGTGCCAGCAGCGCGGACAAGGCACGCAATCAGCCCCAGCATTTT. Protein: CASSADKARNQPQHF.

This clonotype has more than one count but fewer than ten. The rearrangement links TRBV28 to TRBJ2-1, with D hard to call. The CDR3 sequence is 10 residues long. Germline CDR1 is MDHEN and CDR2 is SYDVKM. The V end lost 2 bases, the J end lost 7 bases, and 0 bases lay between the germline ends. This CDR3 reads CASSLNEQFF. The CDR3 nucleotides are TGTGCCAGCAGTTTAAATGAGCAGTTCTTC. Full variable domain (missing parts from reference TRBV28 and TRBJ2-1): DVKVTQSSRYLVKRTGEKVFLECVQDMDHENMFWYRQDPGLGLRLIYFSYDVKMKEKGDIPEGYSVSREKKERFSLILESASTNQTSMYLCASSLNEQFFGPGTRLTVL.

This clonotype came up a few times. The V call is TRBV7-6, the J call TRBJ2-7, with D possibly being TRBD1 or TRBD2 (5 bases each). The ends were cut back, 4 bases at V and 1 base at J, with 11 bases in the middle. CDR1 and CDR2 (germline): SGHVS, FNYEAQ. The CDR3 covers 14 residues. CDR3 in amino acids: CASSSAGTSYEQYF. The CDR3 nucleotides are TGTGCCAGCAGCTCCGCAGGGACGTCCTACGAGCAGTACTTC.

The chain recombines TRBV6-5 with TRBJ1-1; D gene unclear. Trimming cost V 6 bases and J 0 bases, with 14 bases left between them. The CDR3 has 15 residues. CDR1 is MNHEY, CDR2 SVGAGI, per germline. In nucleotides, the CDR3 is TGTGCCAGCAGCCTCGCGACGGAATTGAACACTGAAGCTTTCTTT. The encoded protein is CASSLATELNTEAFF.

This clonotype was recorded a few times. V gene TRBV7-9 combines with J gene TRBJ2-5; perhaps TRBD1 as D (5 bases). Germline V gene lookup returns CDR1 SEHNR and CDR2 FQNEAQ (reference sequence). Trimming stripped 1 base from V and 4 bases from J, with 10 bases between. The CDR3 contains 14 residues. The DNA of the CDR3 is TGTGCCAGCAGCTTAGGTCGGCAGGGAGAGACCCAGTACTTC. Protein: CASSLGRQGETQYF.

A note on this clonotype: A read error may explain this, as a much larger clone is one base away. The chain carries TRBV9 and TRBJ2-7; D may match TRBD1 or TRBD2 (6 bases each). The CDR3 has 15 residues. From germline, CDR1 is SGDLS and CDR2 YYNGEE. The CDR3 nucleotides are TGTGCCGGCAGCGTAGGAGGGGGTAGCTCCTACGAGCAGTACTTC. Amino acids: CAGSVGGGSSYEQYF.

The gene calls are TRBV5-1 and TRBJ2-2; D is perhaps TRBD2 (5 bases). The CDR3 has 16 residues. From germline, CDR1 is SGHRS and CDR2 YFSETQ. The ends were cut back, 4 bases at V and 0 bases at J, with 13 bases in the middle. In nucleotides, the CDR3 is TGCGCCAGCAGCGAACCTCGGGGATCGAACACCGGGGAGCTGTTTTTT. As protein: CASSEPRGSNTGELFF. The whole variable domain, remainder taken from reference TRBV5-1 and TRBJ2-2, is KAGVTQTPRYLIKTRGQQVTLSCSPISGHRSVSWYQQTPGQGLQFLFEYFSETQRNKGNFPGRFSGRQFSNSRSEMNVSTLELGDSALYLCASSEPRGSNTGELFFGEGSRLTVL.

This clonotype was picked up many times. This sequence joins TRBV6-2 or TRBV6-3 and TRBJ2-1; TRBD2 matches at 16 bases. There are 18 residues in the CDR3. The V gene's germline CDR1 is MNHEY and CDR2 SVGEGT. The ends lost 8 bases at V and 1 base at J; junction bases unmatched: 8. CDR3 nucleotides: TGTGCCAGCCAGGGGACTAGCGGGAGGGCCTTATCCTACAATGAGCAGTTCTTC. Protein: CASQGTSGRALSYNEQFF.

A few counts support this clonotype. The gene calls are TRBV6-1 and TRBJ2-5; 9 nucleotides line up with TRBD2. V dropped 3 bases and J dropped 4; count of bases not matched to a gene: 6. The CDR3 consists of 15 residues. Germline loops: CDR1 MNHNS, CDR2 SASEGT. Here the CDR3 reads CASSEASGAGETQYF. The CDR3 DNA sequence: TGTGCCAGCAGTGAGGCTAGCGGGGCGGGAGAGACCCAGTACTTC.